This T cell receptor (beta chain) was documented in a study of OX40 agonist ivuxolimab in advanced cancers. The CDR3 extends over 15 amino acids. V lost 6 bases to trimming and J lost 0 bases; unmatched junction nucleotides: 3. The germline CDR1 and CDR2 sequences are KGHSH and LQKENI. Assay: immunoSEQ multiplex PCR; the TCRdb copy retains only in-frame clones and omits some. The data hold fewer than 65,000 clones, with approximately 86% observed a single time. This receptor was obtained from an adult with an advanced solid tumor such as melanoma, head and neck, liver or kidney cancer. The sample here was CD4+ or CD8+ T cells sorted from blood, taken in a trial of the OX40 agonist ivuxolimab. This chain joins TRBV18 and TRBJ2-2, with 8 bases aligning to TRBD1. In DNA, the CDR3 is TGTGCCAGCTCCCAGGGACAGGCGAACACCGGGGAGCTGTTTTTT. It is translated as CASSQGQANTGELFF.